The 8 T cell receptor beta chains in this list originate from one sample, sequenced in a study of T cell clonality in common variable immunodeficiency. Whole-study findings and limits: In common variable immunodeficiency, TCR beta chains reportedly carried fewer deletions and N-nucleotide insertions.

Here immunoSEQ multiplex PCR was the method, and the copy in TCRdb shows in-frame clones only, minus some. The repertoire consists of 25,000 to 35,000 clones, none detected only once. No cognate antigen is known for these TCRs. The sample consisted of peripheral blood mononuclear cells. All receptors come from a human donor with common variable immunodeficiency.

In this sample, this clone turned up a few times. The junction differs from germline at one of its ends, possibly a read error. The part of the CDR3 DNA that was read is TGTACCAGTCAGTCCCGGACAGTCTATAAAAATTCACCC. It encodes CTSQSRTVYKNSP. The whole CDR3 is CTSQSRTVYKNSPLHF. The V gene is TRBV19, the J gene TRBJ1-6, with TRBD1 as a possible D gene (6 bases). The read gets to within 3 residues of the CDR3 end, and the germline J gene fills in the rest. Germline CDR1 is LNHDA and CDR2 is SQIVND (reference sequence). This CDR3 comprises 16 residues.

This clone has ten or more counts. Incomplete CDR3 DNA: TGCAGTGCTAGAGTCGGGACTAATGAAAAA. Amino acids: CSARVGTNEK. The full CDR3 protein is CSARVGTNEKLFF. This sequence joins TRBV20-1 and TRBJ1-4; D gene unclear. The sequence runs out 3 residues before the end of the CDR3; the remainder is reconstructed from the germline J gene. Germline-derived CDR1 and CDR2 are DFQATT and SNEGSKA (reference sequence). The CDR3 is made up of 13 amino acids. V lost 1 base and J 2 bases, leaving 5 bases between the germline ends.

This clone was counted only a few times. The sequence runs out 3 residues before the end of the CDR3; the remainder is reconstructed from the germline J gene. V gene TRBV5-5 combines with J gene TRBJ1-5; TRBD1 is a possible D gene (6 bases). The CDR3 loop spans 15 amino acids. V was trimmed by 4 bases and J by 1 base, leaving 12 bases between them. Germline V gene data show CDR1 as SGHKS and CDR2 as YYEKEE (reference sequence). The sequenced CDR3 bases are TGTGCCAGCAGCCGCTACAGGGACAGCAATCAGCCC. It translates to CASSRYRDSNQP. The whole CDR3 sequence is CASSRYRDSNQPQHF.

This clone was found many times. The CDR3 end is not reached by the read, which stops 3 residues before it; the germline J gene fills it in. This chain uses TRBV6-1 with TRBJ2-6; D gene unclear. CDR3 size: 14 residues. The V gene's germline CDR1 is MNHNS and CDR2 SASEGT. Trimming shortened V by 3 bases and J by 4 bases, and 7 bases separated the two germline ends. The CDR3: CASSDPRGANVLTF. The sequenced CDR3 bases are TGTGCCAGCAGTGACCCAAGGGGGGCCAACGTC.

The sample holds many counts of this clone. The sequenced fragment ends 3 residues before the CDR3 boundary, so the rest is inferred from the germline J gene. This chain connects TRBV20-1 to TRBJ2-1; TRBD2 matches 9 bases. CDR3 length equals 14 residues. V trimming: 2 bases; J trimming: 6 bases; junction bases outside the gene matches: 5. Per the germline V gene, CDR1 is DFQATT and CDR2 is SNEGSKA (reference sequence). The DNA read from the CDR3 is TGCAGTGCTAGATTGTTAGCGGGAGTCAATGAG. Protein: CSARLLAGVNE. The full CDR3 protein reads CSARLLAGVNEQFF.

This clone was counted a few times. This could be a read error, since a much larger clone is one nucleotide away. The sequence runs out 3 residues before the end of the CDR3; the remainder is reconstructed from the germline J gene. Additional DNA sequences in this sample encode the identical CDR3. This sequence joins TRBV2 and TRBJ1-5; the match to TRBD1 covers 7 bases. The CDR3 has 13 amino acids. Germline values: CDR1 SNHLY, CDR2 FYNNEI. The J segment lost 6 bases and the V segment lost 7 bases, leaving 6 bases of the junction unmatched. CDR3 region: CASTRGLGQPQHF. CDR3 DNA, as far as it was read: TGTGCCAGCACGAGGGGGCTGGGTCAGCCC.

This clone was counted between two and nine times. The read halts 3 residues ahead of the CDR3 end, with the missing end drawn from the germline J gene. The chain links TRBV6-1 to TRBJ2-5, with 8 bases matching TRBD1. The V gene end was trimmed by 3 bases and the J gene end by 5 bases; junction bases not matched to a gene: 5. CDR1 and CDR2 (germline): MNHNS, SASEGT. The CDR3 runs to 14 residues. CDR3 DNA (partial): TGTGCCAGCAGTGACAGGGGGCATTGGGAGACC. As protein: CASSDRGHWET. The full CDR3 reads CASSDRGHWETQYF.

In regard to this clone: From the germline J gene comes the end of the CDR3, since the read stops 3 residues before it. This chain links TRBV7-2 with TRBJ2-1; TRBD2 matches at 10 bases. Germline loops: CDR1 SGHTA, CDR2 FQGNSA. CDR3 length equals 18 residues. The V gene end was trimmed by 0 bases and the J gene end by 1 base; junction bases not matched to a gene: 6. The CDR3 sequence: CASSLARFSGRSYNEQFF. The DNA read from the CDR3 is TGTGCCAGCAGCTTAGCGCGGTTTAGCGGGAGGTCCTACAATGAG.